The clone carrying this T cell receptor (beta chain) was counted a few times. The antigen is not known. The source of the sample is a study of beta chain features in type 1 diabetes. Points from the study as a whole: Within each of all four CD4+ subsets, Type 1 diabetes patients had TCRB CDR3s that were moderately but significantly shorter.

Expressed TCRB transcripts got sequenced, as all isolated RNA was reverse transcribed. The assay was immunoSEQ multiplex PCR, and TCRdb's table has in-frame clones only and misses some. Of 250,000 to 350,000 clones in the sample, roughly an eighth are singletons; the top ten hold 0.017%. Germline CDR1 and CDR2: MGHRA and YSYEKL. The CDR3 has 15 residues. The J segment lost 5 bases and the V segment lost 2 bases, leaving 5 bases of the junction unmatched. V is TRBV4-1 and J is TRBJ1-4, with TRBD1 matching 7 bases. The TCR originated in a young man with type 1 diabetes. Sequencing input: naive CD4+ T cells from blood. The CDR3 nucleotides read TGCGCCAGCAGCCAACCCGACAGGGACAATGAAAAACTGTTTTTT. The encoded protein is CASSQPDRDNEKLFF.